The 25 T cell receptor beta chains listed next were all sequenced from one sample in a study of blood T cell repertoires in COVID-19. The table came from immunoSEQ multiplex PCR; TCRdb's copy has only in-frame clones and leaves some out. The data contain a few hundred thousand clones, around 87% of them singletons. The specimen sequenced was PBMCs or T cells enriched from blood (not recorded which). The receptors were sampled from a young man who had recovered from COVID-19.

The rearrangement uses TRBV5-5 and TRBJ2-1; the D gene is possibly TRBD1 (5 bases). CDR1 and CDR2 (germline): SGHKS, YYEKEE (reference sequence). Trimming removed 5 bases from V and 9 bases from J, with 21 bases in between. The CDR3 sequence is 15 residues long. The CDR3 protein is CASSHDQGVVGEQFF. The CDR3 region has the DNA TGTGCCAGCAGTCACGACCAAGGGGTTGTCGGTGAGCAGTTCTTC. The complete variable domain, with remaining parts taken from reference TRBV5-5 and TRBJ2-1, reads DAGVTQSPTHLIKTRGQQVTLRCSPISGHKSVSWYQQVLGQGPQFIFQYYEKEERGRGNFPDRFSARQFPNYSSELNVNALLLGDSALYLCASSHDQGVVGEQFFGPGTRLTVL.

The V and J genes are TRBV19 and TRBJ1-6, with no clear D. The germline V gene encodes CDR1 LNHDA and CDR2 SQIVND (reference sequence). V dropped 5 bases and J dropped 7 bases, with 6 bases sitting between them. This CDR3 spans 12 amino acids. The CDR3 spells CASSEVNSPLHF. Here the CDR3 DNA reads TGTGCCAGTAGTGAGGTGAATTCACCCCTCCACTTT.

The chain couples TRBV7-8 to TRBJ1-5; D possibly corresponds to TRBD1 (6 bases). Germline V gene data show CDR1 as SGHVS and CDR2 as FQNEAQ. V lost 5 bases and J lost 7, with 15 bases in between. The CDR3 extends over 14 amino acids. This CDR3 is CASSLGHAKQPQHF. Here the CDR3 DNA reads TGTGCCAGCAGCCTGGGACATGCTAAACAGCCCCAGCATTTT.

The J gene is TRBJ1-4, the V gene TRBV15, with D tentatively TRBD1 (6 bases). Germline CDR1 is LNHNV and CDR2 is YYDKDF (reference sequence). This CDR3 is 15 amino acids long. V gave up 0 bases and J gave up 8 bases, with 13 bases separating them. CDR3: CATSRDIGGREKLFF. The CDR3 bases are TGTGCCACCAGCAGAGATATCGGGGGGCGGGAAAAACTGTTTTTT.

V and J are TRBV5-1 and TRBJ2-7; 8 bases line up with TRBD2. CDR1 is SGHRS, CDR2 YFSETQ, per germline. This CDR3 is built from 14 residues. The V gene end was trimmed by 3 bases and the J gene end by 2 bases; junction bases not matched to a gene: 4. CDR3 DNA: TGCGCCAGCAGCTCGAGCGGGAGCCCCTACGAGCAGTACTTC. Translation: CASSSSGSPYEQYF. The variable domain in full, completed from reference TRBV5-1 and TRBJ2-7, reads KAGVTQTPRYLIKTRGQQVTLSCSPISGHRSVSWYQQTPGQGLQFLFEYFSETQRNKGNFPGRFSGRQFSNSRSEMNVSTLELGDSALYLCASSSSGSPYEQYFGPGTRLTVT.

The rearrangement uses TRBV11-2 and TRBJ2-5; no reliable D call. The germline V gene encodes CDR1 SGHAT and CDR2 FQNNGV. The CDR3 is made up of 15 amino acids. V lost 4 bases to trimming and J lost 2 bases, with 14 bases between them. As DNA, the CDR3 is TGTGCCAGCAGCTACCTTTCGGCAGGACAAGAGACCCAGTACTTC. It codes for CASSYLSAGQETQYF.

This rearrangement joins TRBV6-5 to TRBJ2-1, with D possibly TRBD2 on 6 matching bases. From germline, CDR1 is MNHEY and CDR2 SVGAGI. This CDR3 spans 15 amino acids. V dropped 5 bases and J dropped 0 bases, with 11 bases sitting between them. The CDR3 DNA reads TGTGCCAGCAGTCGGGCGGGGAGCTCCTACAATGAGCAGTTCTTC. It is translated as CASSRAGSSYNEQFF.

This clone has just one count. The chain uses TRBV7-2 and TRBJ2-3; 10 bases agree with TRBD1. Trimming cost V 5 bases and J 3 bases; bases outside gene matches: 14. This CDR3 is built from 18 residues. Germline CDR1 and CDR2: SGHTA and FQGNSA. CDR3 loop: CASSPNPTGTGVTDTQYF. CDR3 DNA: TGTGCCAGCAGCCCAAACCCTACCGGGACAGGGGTTACAGATACGCAGTATTTT.

This chain uses TRBV6-5 with TRBJ1-2; D might be TRBD1 (5 bases). The CDR3 is 14 amino acids. Trimming removed 4 bases from V and 4 bases from J, with 13 bases in between. In germline, CDR1 is MNHEY, CDR2 SVGAGI. The CDR3 DNA reads as TGTGCCAGCAGTTTAACCAGGGAAGCCTATGGCTACACCTTC. Translation: CASSLTREAYGYTF.

The chain joins TRBV19 to TRBJ2-5; 10 positions match TRBD2. After removal of 7 bases from V and 2 bases from J, the junction contained 25 bases not matched to a gene. Germline V CDR1 and CDR2: LNHDA, SQIVND (reference sequence). CDR3 length: 21 residues. For the CDR3, the DNA is TGTGCCAGTATTGTGCCAGAGGGTAGTTCCGGACTAGCGGAGTGTCAAGAGACCCAGTACTTC. Its translation: CASIVPEGSSGLAECQETQYF.

The chain recombines TRBV30 with TRBJ1-6; unclear D gene. Per germline, CDR1 GTSNPN and CDR2 SVGIG (reference sequence). The CDR3 totals 17 residues. V lost 0 bases, J lost 0 bases, and 12 bases lay in between. CDR3 bases: TGTGCCTGGAGTGTATCAGGCCCCGGCTCCTATAATTCACCCCTCCACTTT. This codes for CAWSVSGPGSYNSPLHF.

This clone was seen once. The chain has TRBV7-2 and TRBJ1-3; a possible D gene is TRBD1 (6 bases). This CDR3 is 15 amino acids long. V was clipped by 0 bases and J by 0 bases, with 6 bases between them. CDR1 and CDR2 from the germline V gene are SGHTA and FQGNSA. The CDR3 is CASSLATGSGNTIYF. The DNA for the CDR3 is TGTGCCAGCAGCTTAGCGACAGGCTCTGGAAACACCATATATTTT.

V is TRBV27 and J is TRBJ2-1; 10 bases agree with TRBD2. CDR1 MNHEY and CDR2 SMNVEV come from the germline V gene (reference sequence). The CDR3 contains 14 residues. Unmatched junction bases numbered 6, after V lost 6 bases and J lost 7 bases. The CDR3 sequence: CASSPSGSGNEQFF. The CDR3 DNA reads TGTGCCAGCAGCCCTAGCGGGAGTGGGAATGAGCAGTTCTTC.

The chain is built from TRBV28 and TRBJ1-5; D is possibly TRBD1 (5 bases). This CDR3 comprises 17 residues. The V gene's germline CDR1 is MDHEN and CDR2 SYDVKM. Trimming shortened V by 3 bases and J by 0 bases, and 15 bases separated the two germline ends. The CDR3 sequence is CASSFYGATHSNQPQHF. The CDR3 bases are TGTGCCAGCAGTTTCTATGGGGCCACGCATAGCAATCAGCCCCAGCATTTT.

The chain carries TRBV3-1 (or the pseudogene TRBV3-2) and TRBJ2-1; D may be TRBD1 (6 bases). This CDR3 has 17 amino acids. In germline, CDR1 is LGHDT, CDR2 YNNKEL (reference sequence). V was pared by 4 bases and J by 1 base, with 17 bases between. CDR3 DNA sequence: TGTGCCAGCAGCCCCTACAGGGTGGGCGGGTCCTACAATGAGCAGTTCTTC. It yields the protein CASSPYRVGGSYNEQFF.

The chain employs TRBV29-1 and TRBJ1-2; TRBD1 might be the D (6 bases). This CDR3 comprises 13 residues. Germline V gene sequence: CDR1 SQVTM, CDR2 ANQGSEA. V was trimmed by 2 bases and J by 4 bases, leaving 11 bases between them. The CDR3, as DNA: TGCAGCGTTGAACTTGGGACAACCTATGGCTACACCTTC. This encodes CSVELGTTYGYTF.

This clone was detected a few times. The chain carries TRBV15 and TRBJ2-3; 9 bases agree with TRBD1. The germline gives CDR1 LNHNV, CDR2 YYDKDF (reference sequence). Losses at the gene ends were 8 bases for V and 2 bases for J; bases not matched to a gene: 8. The CDR3 covers 15 residues. The CDR3 DNA is TGTGCCACCGAAAAGGGACAGGGTAACACAGATACGCAGTATTTT. Its protein is CATEKGQGNTDTQYF.

In its sample, this clone was seen once. The chain has TRBV7-2 and TRBJ1-2; 8 positions agree with TRBD1. This CDR3 has 17 amino acids. Unmatched junction bases numbered 17, after V lost 6 bases and J lost 5 bases. Germline lookup yields CDR1 SGHTA and CDR2 FQGNSA. CDR3: CASSLDPPRQGWYGYTF. In DNA, the CDR3 is TGTGCCAGCAGTCTCGACCCCCCGCGACAGGGGTGGTATGGCTACACCTTC.

The rearrangement uses TRBV28 and TRBJ2-7, with TRBD2 identical over 7 bases. Losses at the gene ends were 7 bases for V and 5 bases for J; bases not matched to a gene: 5. From germline, CDR1 is MDHEN and CDR2 SYDVKM. The CDR3 has 12 amino acids. CDR3 region: CASNWGGNEQYF. DNA for the CDR3: TGTGCCAGCAACTGGGGGGGGAACGAGCAGTACTTC. Combining the CDR3 with reference TRBV28 and TRBJ2-7 gives the whole variable domain DVKVTQSSRYLVKRTGEKVFLECVQDMDHENMFWYRQDPGLGLRLIYFSYDVKMKEKGDIPEGYSVSREKKERFSLILESASTNQTSMYLCASNWGGNEQYFGPGTRLTVT.

This clone was seen a single time. J is TRBJ1-2 and V is TRBV10-1, with 7 bases identical to TRBD1. This CDR3 comprises 15 residues. V lost 2 bases and J lost 1; bases outside the gene matches: 4. The V gene's germline CDR1 is WNHNN and CDR2 SYGVQD (reference sequence). CDR3 amino acids: CASSEGTADNYGYTF. The DNA of the CDR3 is TGCGCCAGCAGTGAGGGGACAGCCGATAACTATGGCTACACCTTC.

The chain carries TRBV28 and TRBJ1-4, with D perhaps TRBD1 (6 bases). In germline, CDR1 is MDHEN, CDR2 SYDVKM. The CDR3 is 15 amino acids. Trimming took off 3 bases at V and 8 bases at J, with 16 bases between the two ends. CDR3 loop: CASSFPGGAREKLFF. The CDR3 bases are TGTGCCAGCAGTTTCCCGGGGGGCGCAAGGGAAAAACTGTTTTTT.

The chain uses TRBV11-2 and TRBJ2-1; no clear D. V shed 2 bases and J shed 10 bases, with 15 bases lying between them. In germline, CDR1 is SGHAT, CDR2 FQNNGV. The CDR3 length is 14 residues. The chain's CDR3 is CASSLKLPPGEQFF. CDR3 in DNA: TGTGCCAGCAGCTTAAAGTTGCCGCCCGGGGAGCAGTTCTTC.

V is TRBV10-3 and J is TRBJ2-3, with 11 positions matching TRBD1. The germline CDR1 and CDR2 sequences are ENHRY and SYGVKD. V lost 5 bases, J lost 3 bases, and 4 bases stayed unmatched. The CDR3 covers 15 residues. CDR3 sequence (DNA): TGTGCCATCAGTACCGGGACAGGGGGAACAGATACGCAGTATTTT. Translation: CAISTGTGGTDTQYF.

The chain uses TRBV7-9 and TRBJ2-5; D perhaps matches TRBD1 (6 bases). The germline gives CDR1 SEHNR, CDR2 FQNEAQ (reference sequence). The CDR3 contains 15 residues. V dropped 5 bases and J dropped 1 base, with 14 bases sitting between them. The CDR3 spells CASSEGQATQETQYF. In nucleotides, the CDR3 is TGTGCCAGCAGCGAGGGACAAGCGACCCAAGAGACCCAGTACTTC. Based on the CDR3 plus reference TRBV7-9 and TRBJ2-5, the full variable domain is DTGVSQNPRHKITKRGQNVTFRCDPISEHNRLYWYRQTLGQGPEFLTYFQNEAQLEKSRLLSDRFSAERPKGSFSTLEIQRTEQGDSAMYLCASSEGQATQETQYFGPGTRLLVL.

This clone was seen only once. V is TRBV25-1 and J is TRBJ2-5; a weak D match, TRBD1 (6 bases). The CDR3 covers 12 residues. Germline V gene data show CDR1 as MGHDK and CDR2 as SYGVNS. V shed 4 bases and J shed 4 bases, with 7 bases lying between them. This CDR3 reads CASSVDRETQYF. The CDR3 DNA reads as TGTGCCAGCAGTGTGGACAGAGAGACCCAGTACTTC.